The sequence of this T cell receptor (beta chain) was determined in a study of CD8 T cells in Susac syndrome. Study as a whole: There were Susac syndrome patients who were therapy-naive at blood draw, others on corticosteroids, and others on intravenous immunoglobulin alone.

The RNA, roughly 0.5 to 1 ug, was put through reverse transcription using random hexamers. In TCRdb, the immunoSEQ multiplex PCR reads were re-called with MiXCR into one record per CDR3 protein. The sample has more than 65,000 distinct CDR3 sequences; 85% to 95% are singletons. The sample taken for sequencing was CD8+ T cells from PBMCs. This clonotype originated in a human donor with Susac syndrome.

CDR3 in DNA: TGTGCCAGCAGTGCAGGTGATTACACTGAAGCTTTCTTT. Translating it yields CASSAGDYTEAFF. The gene calls are TRBV2 and TRBJ1-1, with no clear D. This CDR3 is built from 13 residues. The germline V gene encodes CDR1 SNHLY and CDR2 FYNNEI. With 4 bases removed from V and 3 bases from J, the gap between germline ends came to 9 bases.